Here is one TCR beta chain with its context. Its antigen is undetermined. Data came from immunoSEQ multiplex PCR; TCRdb stores just in-frame clones and leaves some out. The sample includes 10,000 to 14,000 clones, 81% seen only once; the top ten take roughly 20%. The data derive from a study of a mutant IDH1 vaccine in newly diagnosed glioma. Trimming removed 2 bases at V and 8 bases at J, with 9 bases between. The CDR3 runs to 12 residues. Germline assignment: CDR1 MNHNS and CDR2 SASEGT. Time point indicated: week 47, end of study. Doses consisted of 300 ug of mutant IDH1 20-mer peptide each, paired with topical imiquimod.

Sequencing used PBMCs, obtained from a glioma patient whose treatment included an IDH1 peptide vaccine. This receptor was identified in a man under 40 with glioma. This chain links TRBV6-1 with TRBJ1-2; D is undetermined. CDR3 coding DNA: TGTGCCAGCAGTGAAAAGGGCGGAGGCTACACCTTC. This encodes CASSEKGGGYTF.